The subject of this entry is one T cell receptor beta chain. This sample is part of a study of shared clonotypes between healthy human individuals. Investigators spread the genomic DNA of each subset evenly over several immunoSEQ plates. Libraries were prepared by immunoSEQ multiplex PCR; TCRdb keeps only in-frame clonotypes and omits some of them. This sample has 550,000 to 750,000 clones, with approximately 90% found just once. Terminally differentiated effector memory CD45RA+ cells were excluded by CCR7 positive selection of CD45RO-negative cells. The germline V and J ends were trimmed by 0 bases and 2 bases, with 16 bases remaining between them. Germline V gene sequence: CDR1 MNHEY, CDR2 SMNVEV (reference sequence). This CDR3 is built from 17 residues.

This TCR came from a man younger than 40 in good health. This chain uses TRBV27 with TRBJ2-5; maybe TRBD1 (5 bases). Material: naive CD8+ T cells sorted from blood. Here the CDR3 reads CASSLSLTDGKQETQYF. The CDR3 region has the DNA TGTGCCAGCAGTTTATCGTTGACAGACGGAAAACAAGAGACCCAGTACTTC.